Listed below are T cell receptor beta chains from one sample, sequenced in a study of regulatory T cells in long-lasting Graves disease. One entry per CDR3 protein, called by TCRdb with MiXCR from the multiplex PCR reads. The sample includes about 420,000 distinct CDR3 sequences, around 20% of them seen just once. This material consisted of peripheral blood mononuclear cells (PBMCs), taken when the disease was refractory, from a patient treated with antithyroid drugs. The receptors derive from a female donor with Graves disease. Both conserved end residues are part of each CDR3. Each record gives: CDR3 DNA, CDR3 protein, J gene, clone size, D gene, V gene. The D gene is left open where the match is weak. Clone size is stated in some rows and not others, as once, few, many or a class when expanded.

TGCAGCGTTGAAGATCCAAGCGGGAGCGGGGAGACCCAGTACTTC CSVEDPSGSGETQYF TRBJ2-5 few TRBD2 TRBV29-1
TGTGCCAGCACCAGATCGGGACTAGCTAGCAACAATGAGCAGTTCTTC CASTRSGLASNNEQFF TRBJ2-1 - TRBD2 TRBV6-1
TGCAGTGCTAGAGATTGGACAGGGAGGGTCGACGAGCAGTACTTC CSARDWTGRVDEQYF TRBJ2-7 - - TRBV20-1
TGTGCCAGCAGTGGGAATAAAGGGACAGGCCGTACCGGGGAGCTGTTTTTT CASSGNKGTGRTGELFF TRBJ2-2 few TRBD1 TRBV27
TGTGCCAGTAAGGACAGGGGAAGAACTGAAGCTTTCTTT CASKDRGRTEAFF TRBJ1-1 - TRBD1 TRBV19
TGTGCCAGCAGACAGAGCGGGAGGGCAGCCGAGCAGTACTTC CASRQSGRAAEQYF TRBJ2-7 many TRBD2 TRBV28
TGTGCCAGCAGCCAAGATGGTAGGGGAGCTGGCACCGGGGAGCTGTTTTTT CASSQDGRGAGTGELFF TRBJ2-2 many - TRBV3-1
TGCAGTGCTAGAGATCGAAGGGCCCACCGGGAGACCCAGTACTTC CSARDRRAHRETQYF TRBJ2-5 - - TRBV20-1
TGTGCCAGCAGCTGGGGACAGGGGGCGATCGGGGAGCTGTTTTTT CASSWGQGAIGELFF TRBJ2-2 many TRBD1 TRBV2
TGCAGCGTTGGAAGATTTCGGGGGGCGGAGCAGTACTTC CSVGRFRGAEQYF TRBJ2-7 many - TRBV29-1
TGTGCCAGTATGCAGGGATTCCGACGGCCCCAGCATTTT CASMQGFRRPQHF TRBJ1-5 - - TRBV2
TGTGCCAGCAGCGTAGCCTCCCTAGCGCCCTCCTACGAGCAGTACTTC CASSVASLAPSYEQYF TRBJ2-7 few - TRBV9
TGTGCCAGCAGTTTTGTTATCCAGGGCCCAGGGACCCAGTACTTC CASSFVIQGPGTQYF TRBJ2-5 - - TRBV6-5
TGTGCCAGCAGCTTAGGTTTACGGGGGGGAGACCAGGAGACCCAGTACTTC CASSLGLRGGDQETQYF TRBJ2-5 few TRBD2 TRBV11-2
TGTGCCAGCAGTGAAGCGGGGTACCAGCAGTACTTC CASSEAGYQQYF TRBJ2-7 many - TRBV2
TGTGCCAGCAGCCTTAGGACTCAAGGATTGCAGTACTTC CASSLRTQGLQYF TRBJ2-7 once - TRBV9
TGTGCCATCAGGGATCAAGAGACCCAGTACTTC CAIRDQETQYF TRBJ2-5 few - TRBV10-3
TGCGCCAGCAGCCAAGACTTAGTTCAGCCCCAGCATTTT CASSQDLVQPQHF TRBJ1-5 - - TRBV7-2
TGTGCCAGCAGCTCACCAACCGATGGGGCGTTTAAAGAAAAACTGTTTTTT CASSSPTDGAFKEKLFF TRBJ1-4 - - TRBV28
TGCAGCGTTGAAGCCGGGGAGCTGTTTTTT CSVEAGELFF TRBJ2-2 - - TRBV29-1
TGCAGCGTTGCGGGGGAGGGGGCGAGAGGCTACACCTTC CSVAGEGARGYTF TRBJ1-2 few TRBD1 TRBV29-1
TGTGCCAGCAGTTTGGGACAGGCCCAAATCTACGAGCAGTACTTC CASSLGQAQIYEQYF TRBJ2-7 many TRBD1 TRBV6-5
TGTGCCAGCAGCCAACGACAGGGTGTATTTTCTAACTATAGCTACACCTTC CASSQRQGVFSNYSYTF TRBJ1-2 - TRBD1 TRBV27
TGTGCCAGCAGTTTGAGGCCAGATACGCAGTATTTT CASSLRPDTQYF TRBJ2-3 - - TRBV28
TGTGCCAGCAGTTTCCCTCACAGGGGGGACAGTGGCTACACCTTC CASSFPHRGDSGYTF TRBJ1-2 many TRBD1 TRBV28
TGTGCCAGCAGTGAATCCGCTAGCGGGAGTAGGCATGAGCAGTTCTTC CASSESASGSRHEQFF TRBJ2-1 - TRBD2 TRBV25-1
TGTGCCAGCAGCTTAGGCGGGAGGGCCGCAGATACGCAGTATTTT CASSLGGRAADTQYF TRBJ2-3 many TRBD2 TRBV7-2
TGTGCCAGCAGCGTAGGGTACTCAACCTACGAGCAGTACTTC CASSVGYSTYEQYF TRBJ2-7 - - TRBV9
TGTGCCAGCAGCTTATGGGCTAGCGGGGGCTACGAGCAGTACTTC CASSLWASGGYEQYF TRBJ2-7 - TRBD2 TRBV11-2
TGCAGCGTTGTTGAGACTGGAAACACCATATATTTT CSVVETGNTIYF TRBJ1-3 - - TRBV29-1
TGTGCCAGCAGTCCCCAGGGTTGGGTCAATCAGCCCCAGCATTTT CASSPQGWVNQPQHF TRBJ1-5 many - TRBV27
TGTGCCAGTAGAGAGAGGATGCGACAGGCCTCCTACGAGCAGTACTTC CASRERMRQASYEQYF TRBJ2-7 many - TRBV6-1
TGCGCCAGCAGCTCCGCCCTGGTAGCGGGAATTGACGAGCAGTACTTC CASSSALVAGIDEQYF TRBJ2-7 - TRBD2 TRBV5-1
TGTGCCAGCAGCCAGACTAGCGGGGGCGAGCAGTACTTC CASSQTSGGEQYF TRBJ2-7 many TRBD2 TRBV27
TGCAGTGCTAACTCGCCCGCTAGCGGAAGCACAGATACGCAGTATTTT CSANSPASGSTDTQYF TRBJ2-3 many TRBD2 TRBV20-1
TGTGCCAGCAGTGAAAGTTGGTCCTACGAGCAGTACTTC CASSESWSYEQYF TRBJ2-7 - - TRBV6-2/TRBV6-3
TGTGCCAGCGGGTCTAACTATGGCTACACCTTC CASGSNYGYTF TRBJ1-2 many - TRBV2
TGCAGTGCTAGAGGGAGCCCGAGCGGGGCTGAGACCCAGTACTTC CSARGSPSGAETQYF TRBJ2-5 - TRBD2 TRBV20-1
TGTGCCACCAGCAGAGATGTGGGGAGTAAGGCTGGGGCCAACGTCCTGACTTTC CATSRDVGSKAGANVLTF TRBJ2-6 - - TRBV15
TGTGCCAGCAGTTTAAGAACTAGCGGTAAAAACATTCAGTACTTC CASSLRTSGKNIQYF TRBJ2-4 many TRBD2 TRBV12-3/TRBV12-4
TGCAGTGCTAGAACGGCGGGAGGGCTAGTCGGGGAGCTGTTTTTT CSARTAGGLVGELFF TRBJ2-2 few TRBD2 TRBV20-1
TGTGCCATCTCCTCCTCCGGGACGGAATATGGCTACACCTTC CAISSSGTEYGYTF TRBJ1-2 - - TRBV10-3
TGTGCCAGCAGGACGGACAGTAGCAATCAGCCCCAGCATTTT CASRTDSSNQPQHF TRBJ1-5 many - TRBV2
TGTGCCAGCAGCCACATCCCGGGACAGACCTACGAGCAGTACTTC CASSHIPGQTYEQYF TRBJ2-7 - TRBD1 TRBV7-9
TGTGCCATCAGGCAGGCTAGCAATCAGCCCCAGCATTTT CAIRQASNQPQHF TRBJ1-5 few - TRBV10-3
TGCAGCGTCCGGAGGGCAGGGAACGTTAACACCGGGGAGCTGTTTTTT CSVRRAGNVNTGELFF TRBJ2-2 few - TRBV29-1
TGTGCCAGCAGCTCAACGAGGCTGCGGACCTCAAATAGCAATCAGCCCCAGCATTTT CASSSTRLRTSNSNQPQHF TRBJ1-5 - - TRBV5-8
TGTGCCAGCTCACCCACCCGGGTGAACACTGAAGCTTTCTTT CASSPTRVNTEAFF TRBJ1-1 - - TRBV18
TGTGCCAGAAGCCGAAGAGAGACCCAGTACTTC CARSRRETQYF TRBJ2-5 - - TRBV7-2